This entry concerns a single T cell receptor beta chain. The antigen is undetermined. The donors, healthy adults who were HIV-negative, had experienced no recent acute infections or vaccinations. Sequencing used immunoSEQ multiplex PCR; TCRdb keeps in-frame clones, though not all of them. The table includes a few million clones, more than 80% detected once. The CDR3 extends over 14 amino acids. In germline, CDR1 is SEHNR, CDR2 FQNEAQ (reference sequence). Trimming left V 5 bases short and J 2 bases short, with 12 bases between. This sample is drawn from a study of shared clonotypes between healthy human individuals. Study-wide points: Naive subsets, compared against memory subsets, generally had larger estimated richness values. Between a handful of donors, naive CD4 clonotypes were shared at a level of about 5%. What limited the represented genetic and exposure-history diversity was the small number of donors.

The clonotype originates from a man aged 18 to 29 in good health. Some clones in this sample may be carry-over from other donors' samples. The rearrangement links TRBV7-9 to TRBJ2-5, with D possibly TRBD1 on 6 matching bases. Material: naive CD4+ T cells from PBMCs. As for subset: CD45RA+ positively selected. The CDR3, as DNA: TGTGCCAGCAGCCCTACAGGGATACAAGAGACCCAGTACTTC. Protein: CASSPTGIQETQYF.